The entry that follows covers one TCR beta chain sequence. This sample is drawn from a study of OX40 agonist ivuxolimab in advanced cancers. Trimming at V came to 5 bases and at J to 2 bases, leaving 8 bases not matched to a gene. Germline V lookup: CDR1 SGHTA, CDR2 FQGTGA. The CDR3 runs to 15 residues. Method: immunoSEQ multiplex PCR; TCRdb's copy keeps in-frame clones and lacks some. This sample carries under 80,000 clones, around 86% of them seen once, and the ten largest clones take about 8%. The sequencing here drew on CD4+ or CD8+ T cells sorted from blood, taken in a trial of the OX40 agonist ivuxolimab. V and J are TRBV7-3 and TRBJ2-7; 8 bases are shared with TRBD2. This receptor was identified in an adult with an advanced solid tumor such as melanoma, head and neck, liver or kidney cancer. The CDR3 reads CASSPERGPAYEQYF. CDR3 coding DNA: TGTGCCAGCAGCCCCGAGCGGGGGCCTGCCTACGAGCAGTACTTC. The variable domain in full, with the rest retrieved from reference TRBV7-3 and TRBJ2-7, is GAGVSQTPSNKVTEKGKYVELRCDPISGHTALYWYRQSLGQGPEFLIYFQGTGAADDSGLPNDRFFAVRPEGSVSTLKIQRTERGDSAVYLCASSPERGPAYEQYFGPGTRLTVT.